These 14 T cell receptor beta chains were all obtained from the same sample, sequenced in a study of CD8+CD57+ T cells in acquired aplastic anemia. All patients picked for sequencing had shown, by flow cytometry, an expansion of CD8+CD57+ cells. TCR beta VDJ and CDR3 profiles were obtained from a genomic DNA template. Each CDR3 protein gets one entry after TCRdb re-called the reads with MiXCR. The sample contains 400,000 to 600,000 distinct CDR3 sequences, approximately 32% of which appear only once. Sequenced: sorted CD4+, CD8+, or CD8+CD57+ T cells (not recorded which) from PBMCs. All receptors derive from a human donor with aplastic anemia.

The chain couples TRBV15 to TRBJ2-7; D gene uncertain. The V end lost 1 base, the J end lost 0 bases, and 7 bases lay between the germline ends. The CDR3 loop spans 14 amino acids. The germline gives CDR1 LNHNV, CDR2 YYDKDF (reference sequence). CDR3: CATSRGEPSYEQYF. For the CDR3, the DNA is TGTGCCACCAGCAGAGGTGAGCCCTCCTACGAGCAGTACTTC.

The chain uses TRBV7-2 and TRBJ2-5, with 11 bases identical to TRBD2. The CDR3 is made up of 16 amino acids. J was trimmed by 5 bases and V by 5 bases; bases with no gene match: 10. CDR1 and CDR2 (germline): SGHTA, FQGNSA. CDR3 DNA: TGTGCCAGCAGCCTCGTGGGGACTAGCGGACGGGAGACCCAGTACTTC. Its protein product is CASSLVGTSGRETQYF.

This clonotype was seen repeatedly, ten times or more. The genes are TRBV19 and TRBJ1-3, with D unresolved. Trimming shortened V by 8 bases and J by 0 bases, and 8 bases separated the two germline ends. The CDR3 runs 13 residues. Germline CDR1 and CDR2: LNHDA and SQIVND (reference sequence). The CDR3: CASPGASGNTIYF. In DNA, the CDR3 is TGTGCCAGTCCTGGAGCCTCTGGAAACACCATATATTTT.

V usage is TRBV20-1 and J usage is TRBJ2-5; 12 bases map to TRBD2. The J segment lost 5 bases and the V segment lost 6 bases, leaving 16 bases of the junction unmatched. The CDR3 loop spans 17 amino acids. The V gene's germline CDR1 is DFQATT and CDR2 SNEGSKA (reference sequence). The CDR3 loop reads CSAGRLAGAIKQETQYF. CDR3 bases: TGCAGTGCAGGAAGACTAGCGGGGGCGATTAAACAGGAGACCCAGTACTTC.

This clonotype was found many times. The chain carries TRBV9 and TRBJ1-1, with D uncertain. The CDR3 is 12 residues long. Germline values: CDR1 SGDLS, CDR2 YYNGEE. V shed 4 bases and J shed 3 bases, with 7 bases lying between them. This chain's CDR3 is CASSRQDTEAFF. CDR3 sequence (DNA): TGTGCCAGCAGCAGGCAAGACACTGAAGCTTTCTTT. The full variable domain, with the rest looked up from reference TRBV9 and TRBJ1-1, is DSGVTQTPKHLITATGQRVTLRCSPRSGDLSVYWYQQSLDQGLQFLIQYYNGEERAKGNILERFSAQQFPDLHSELNLSSLELGDSALYFCASSRQDTEAFFGQGTRLTVV.

Ten or more counts support this clonotype. The chain links TRBV9 to TRBJ2-7; 7 nucleotides agree with TRBD1. This CDR3 is built from 15 residues. Germline CDR1 reads SGDLS; CDR2 reads YYNGEE. J was trimmed by 2 bases and V by 4 bases; bases with no gene match: 9. The CDR3 DNA reads as TGTGCCAGCAGCCCAGGCTGGGACAGCCCCTACGAGCAGTACTTC. Amino acid sequence: CASSPGWDSPYEQYF.

As regards this clonotype: A read error may account for a junction end that differs from germline. The gene calls are TRBV20-1 and TRBJ1-1; no definite D call. The CDR3 is 11 residues long. CDR1 is DFQATT, CDR2 SNEGSKA, per germline (reference sequence). The CDR3 bases are TGCACTGCTAAGGGCGACACTGAAGCTTTCTTT. This sequence encodes CTAKGDTEAFF.

The CDR3 reads CATSRPGVDEQYF. DNA of the CDR3: TGTGCCACCAGCAGACCAGGGGTGGACGAGCAGTACTTC. The rearrangement joins TRBV15 to TRBJ2-7, with D possibly matching TRBD1 (6 bases). The CDR3 is 13 amino acids. Trimming cost V 2 bases and J 5 bases, with 10 bases left between them. Germline CDR1 is LNHNV and CDR2 is YYDKDF (reference sequence). Full variable domain (outside the CDR3, taken from reference TRBV15 and TRBJ2-7): DAMVIQNPRYQVTQFGKPVTLSCSQTLNHNVMYWYQQKSSQAPKLLFHYYDKDFNNEADTPDNFQSRRPNTSFCFLDIRSPGLGDTAMYLCATSRPGVDEQYFGPGTRLTVT.

Ten or more counts support this clonotype. The gene calls are TRBV15 and TRBJ1-6, with 10 positions matching TRBD1. This CDR3 spans 14 amino acids. After removal of 11 bases from V and 10 bases from J, the junction contained 11 bases not matched to a gene. Germline CDR1 is LNHNV and CDR2 is YYDKDF (reference sequence). CDR3 in DNA: TGTGCCGCTCAAAGGGACAGGGGAATCTCACCCCTCCACTTT. Protein product: CAAQRDRGISPLHF.

The CDR3 region is CASSVDFRNQPQHF. The CDR3, as DNA: TGTGCCAGCAGCGTTGACTTTAGAAATCAGCCCCAGCATTTT. V gene TRBV9 combines with J gene TRBJ1-5; D ambiguous. V lost 2 bases to trimming and J lost 4 bases, with 10 bases between them. CDR1 and CDR2 from the germline V gene are SGDLS and YYNGEE. The CDR3 sequence is 14 residues long.

CDR3 protein: CASSEVLGQALYEQYF. The CDR3 DNA is TGTGCCAGCAGTGAAGTGTTGGGGCAGGCCCTCTACGAGCAGTACTTC. The chain carries TRBV6-1 and TRBJ2-7; D might be TRBD1 (5 bases). V shed 1 base and J shed 3 bases, with 16 bases lying between them. The V gene's germline CDR1 is MNHNS and CDR2 SASEGT. The CDR3 extends over 16 amino acids.

Regarding this clonotype: Given the absence of the conserved phenylalanine or tryptophan at the CDR3 end, a read error is likely. This chain uses TRBV19 with TRBJ1-3; D not certain. V lost 0 bases, J lost 0 bases, and 12 bases lay in between. The CDR3 length is 17 residues. CDR1 is LNHDA, CDR2 SQIVND, per germline (reference sequence). The CDR3, as DNA: TGTGCCAGTAGTATAGATCTATCGAGGTTCTCTGGAAACACCATATATTCT. Residues: CASSIDLSRFSGNTIYS.

This clonotype appeared many times. The chain recombines TRBV6-5 with TRBJ1-2; tentative D call: TRBD1 (5 bases). This CDR3 has 14 amino acids. Germline loops: CDR1 MNHEY, CDR2 SVGAGI. V was pared by 0 bases and J by 3 bases, with 8 bases between. DNA for the CDR3: TGTGCCAGCAGTTACTCAGTCAGGGACTATGGCTACACCTTC. It translates to CASSYSVRDYGYTF.

The chain links TRBV5-6 to TRBJ2-7, with D perhaps matching TRBD1 or TRBD2 (5 bases each). Trimming took 5 bases from V and 0 from J, leaving 12 bases between them. Germline V lookup: CDR1 SGHDT, CDR2 YYEEEE. This CDR3 spans 14 amino acids. The CDR3 here is CASRPGRSSYEQYF. The DNA for the CDR3 is TGTGCCAGCAGACCGGGACGGAGCTCCTACGAGCAGTACTTC. The variable domain in full, completed from reference TRBV5-6 and TRBJ2-7, reads DAGVTQSPTHLIKTRGQQVTLRCSPKSGHDTVSWYQQALGQGPQFIFQYYEEEERQRGNFPDRFSGHQFPNYSSELNVNALLLGDSALYLCASRPGRSSYEQYFGPGTRLTVT.